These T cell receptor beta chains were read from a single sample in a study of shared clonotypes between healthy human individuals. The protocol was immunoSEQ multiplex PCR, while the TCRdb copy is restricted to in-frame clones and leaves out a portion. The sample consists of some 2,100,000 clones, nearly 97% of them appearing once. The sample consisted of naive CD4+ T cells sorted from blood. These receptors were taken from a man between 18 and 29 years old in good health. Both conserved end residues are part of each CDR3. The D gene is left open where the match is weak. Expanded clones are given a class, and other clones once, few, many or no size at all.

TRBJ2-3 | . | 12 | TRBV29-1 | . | CSVGLDTDTQYF | TGCAGCGTTGGACTAGACACAGATACGCAGTATTTT
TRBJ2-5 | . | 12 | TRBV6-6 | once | CASSYGQETQYF | TGTGCCAGCAGTTACGGGCAGGAGACCCAGTACTTC
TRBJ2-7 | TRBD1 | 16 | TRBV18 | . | CASSPPGTGKRYEQYF | TGTGCCAGCTCACCACCGGGGACAGGGAAGCGCTACGAGCAGTACTTC
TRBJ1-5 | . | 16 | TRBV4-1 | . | CASSQLSGPLNQPQHF | TGCGCCAGCAGCCAATTATCGGGTCCCCTCAATCAGCCCCAGCATTTT
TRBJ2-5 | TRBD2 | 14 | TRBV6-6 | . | CASSDGLGAETQYF | TGTGCCAGCAGTGACGGACTAGGTGCGGAGACCCAGTACTTC
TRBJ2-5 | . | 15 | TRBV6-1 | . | CASSFQTHSGETQYF | TGTGCCAGCAGCTTCCAGACTCACTCGGGGGAGACCCAGTACTTC
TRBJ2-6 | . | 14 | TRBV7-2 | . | CASSSSSGANVLTF | TGTGCCAGCAGCTCCTCCTCTGGGGCCAACGTCCTGACTTTC
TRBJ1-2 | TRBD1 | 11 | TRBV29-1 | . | CSVKTGDGYTF | TGCAGCGTTAAGACAGGGGACGGCTACACCTTC
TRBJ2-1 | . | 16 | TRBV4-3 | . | CASSQDSNIPYNEQFF | TGCGCCAGCAGCCAAGATTCGAACATTCCATACAATGAGCAGTTCTTC
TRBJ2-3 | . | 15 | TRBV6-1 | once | CASSEAGRETDTQYF | TGTGCCAGCAGTGAAGCGGGCCGGGAAACAGATACGCAGTATTTT
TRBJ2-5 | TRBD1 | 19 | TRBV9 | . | CASSVAPPGQGTSQETQYF | TGTGCCAGCAGCGTAGCTCCCCCGGGACAGGGGACCTCCCAAGAGACCCAGTACTTC
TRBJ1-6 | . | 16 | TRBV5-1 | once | CASSLGPVVANSPLHF | TGCGCCAGCAGCTTGGGACCAGTTGTAGCCAATTCACCCCTCCACTTT
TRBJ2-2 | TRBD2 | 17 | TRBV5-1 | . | CASSFRTSGSTTGELFF | TGCGCCAGCAGCTTCCGGACTAGCGGGTCTACCACCGGGGAGCTGTTTTTT
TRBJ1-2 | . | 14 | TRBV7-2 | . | CASSPSGINYGYTF | TGTGCCAGCAGCCCCTCCGGCATTAACTATGGCTACACCTTC
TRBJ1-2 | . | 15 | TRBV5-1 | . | CASSLGGDLIYGYTF | TGCGCCAGCAGCTTGGGTGGAGACCTGATCTATGGCTACACCTTC
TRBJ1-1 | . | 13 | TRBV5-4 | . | CASSLERGTEAFF | TGTGCCAGCAGCTTGGAAAGGGGCACTGAAGCTTTCTTT
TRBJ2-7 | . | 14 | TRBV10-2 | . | CASSEVAPLNEQYF | TGCGCCAGCAGCGAAGTAGCTCCGCTTAACGAGCAGTACTTC
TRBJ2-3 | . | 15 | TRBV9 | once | CASSVGPRSGDTQYF | TGTGCCAGCAGCGTAGGTCCCCGATCAGGCGATACGCAGTATTTT
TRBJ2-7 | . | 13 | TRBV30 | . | CAWSRERVSEQYF | TGTGCCTGGAGCCGTGAGAGAGTGAGCGAGCAGTACTTC
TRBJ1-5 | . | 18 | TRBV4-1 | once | CASSQVGVQAARGQPQHF | TGCGCCAGCAGCCAAGTGGGAGTACAGGCAGCAAGAGGTCAGCCCCAGCATTTT
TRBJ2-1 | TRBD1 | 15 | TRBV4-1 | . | CASSLWDRDSNEQFF | TGCGCCAGCAGCCTCTGGGACAGGGATAGCAATGAGCAGTTCTTC
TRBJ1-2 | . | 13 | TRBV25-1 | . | CASSEPGDYGYTF | TGTGCCAGCAGTGAACCCGGGGACTATGGCTACACCTTC
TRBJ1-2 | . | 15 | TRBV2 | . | CASSDRWNTNYGYTF | TGTGCCAGCAGTGACAGGTGGAATACTAACTATGGCTACACCTTC
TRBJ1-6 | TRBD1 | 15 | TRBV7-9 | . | CASSPFQGASSPLHF | TGTGCCAGCAGCCCATTCCAGGGGGCGAGTTCACCCCTCCACTTT
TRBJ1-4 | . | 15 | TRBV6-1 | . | CASSEPGGANEKLFF | TGTGCCAGCAGTGAACCCGGCGGAGCTAATGAAAAACTGTTTTTT
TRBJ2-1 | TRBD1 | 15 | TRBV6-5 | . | CASSRGTGASGEQFF | TGTGCCAGCAGTCGAGGGACAGGGGCAAGTGGTGAGCAGTTCTTC
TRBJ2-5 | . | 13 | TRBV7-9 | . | CASSFDSLETQYF | TGTGCCAGCAGTTTTGACTCTCTAGAGACCCAGTACTTC
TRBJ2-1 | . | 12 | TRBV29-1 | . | CSGAPGSGEQFF | TGCAGCGGGGCACCGGGAAGCGGTGAGCAGTTCTTC
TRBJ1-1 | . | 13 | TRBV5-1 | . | CASSGTPNTEAFF | TGCGCCAGCTCCGGGACGCCCAACACTGAAGCTTTCTTT
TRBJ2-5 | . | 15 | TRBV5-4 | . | CASSFMGQIQETQYF | TGTGCCAGCAGCTTTATGGGCCAAATCCAAGAGACCCAGTACTTC
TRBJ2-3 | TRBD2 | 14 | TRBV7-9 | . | CASSLAGGTDTQYF | TGTGCCAGCAGCCTAGCGGGAGGGACAGATACGCAGTATTTT
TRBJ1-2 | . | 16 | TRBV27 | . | CASSLREADLGSGYTF | TGTGCCAGCAGTCTAAGGGAGGCAGATTTAGGTAGTGGCTACACCTTC
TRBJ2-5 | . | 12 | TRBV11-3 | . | CASSLDGETQYF | TGTGCCAGCAGCTTGGATGGAGAGACCCAGTACTTC
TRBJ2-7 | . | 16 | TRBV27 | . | CASSLSFATVFYEQYF | TGTGCCAGCAGTTTATCGTTTGCCACGGTCTTCTACGAGCAGTACTTC
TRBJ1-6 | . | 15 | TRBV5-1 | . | CASSLTLADNSPLHF | TGCGCCAGCAGCTTAACTCTCGCGGATAATTCACCCCTCCACTTT
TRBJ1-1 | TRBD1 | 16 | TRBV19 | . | CASSNRGDRRDAEAFF | TGTGCCAGTAGCAATAGGGGGGACAGGCGGGATGCTGAAGCTTTCTTT
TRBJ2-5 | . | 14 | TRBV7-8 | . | CASSLDPGRETQYF | TGTGCCAGCAGCTTAGATCCAGGGAGAGAGACCCAGTACTTC